This T cell receptor (beta chain) was captured in a study of T-cell reconstitution after alpha-beta-depleted transplantation in children. General observations from the study: Day-60 TCRbeta diversity that was high in some patients was derived from surviving recipient T cells and thymic progenitors. T-cell numbers and diversity, one year after transplant, stemmed largely from T cells that were newly produced. By about two months after transplant, alpha-beta T cells reportedly arose from several hundred graft clones that had expanded.

The CDR3 consists of 16 residues. The V gene lost 5 bases and the J gene lost 6 bases, with 23 bases spanning the gap. A TCRbeta library incorporating unique molecular identifiers was prepared. Each CDR3 protein is one row after TCRdb ran MiXCR on the PCR reads. The profile shows roughly 100,000 distinct CDR3 sequences, over 6% of them singletons. This clonotype appeared a few times. Its target is not known. The V call is TRBV12-3 or TRBV12-4, the J call TRBJ2-7; tentatively, D is TRBD2 (7 bases). Here the sequenced sample was PBMCs, taken before TCRalphabeta/CD19-depleted stem cell transplant. The sequence came from a boy younger than 10 with acute lymphoblastic leukemia, due to receive a stem cell transplant. The CDR3 DNA reads as TGTGCCAGCAGTACCTGGGGGCGGGGGTCCTCGTTCGAGCAGTACTTC. This gives the protein CASSTWGRGSSFEQYF.